The 14 T cell receptor beta chains given below trace back to one sample, sequenced in a study of cytomegalovirus exposure and HLA in healthy donors. The PCR made use of 60 Vbeta and 13 Jbeta primers. The protocol was immunoSEQ multiplex PCR, while the TCRdb copy is restricted to in-frame clones and leaves out a portion. The profile shows 100,000 to 150,000 clones, around 80% of them singletons. Material: PBMCs. The source of these receptors is a female donor in good health and CMV-seronegative.

This clone came up a few times. CDR3 loop: CSVILAGSYNEQFF. The DNA for the CDR3 is TGCAGCGTTATTTTAGCCGGCTCCTACAATGAGCAGTTCTTC. V and J are TRBV29-1 and TRBJ2-1; the D is unclear. CDR1 and CDR2 from the germline V gene are SQVTM and ANQGSEA. This CDR3 is 14 amino acids long. The V and J ends lost 5 bases and 0 bases respectively, with 11 bases between them.

The V and J genes are TRBV9 and TRBJ2-3; 7 bases are a match to TRBD2. The germline V gene has CDR1 SGDLS and CDR2 YYNGEE. After removal of 1 base from V and 4 bases from J, the junction contained 12 bases not matched to a gene. The CDR3 has 17 amino acids. The chain's CDR3 is CASSVTPLRTRPDTQYF. The CDR3 DNA reads as TGTGCCAGCAGCGTAACCCCTCTCCGGACTAGACCAGATACGCAGTATTTT.

This chain uses TRBV14 with TRBJ1-1; no clear D. This CDR3 spans 13 amino acids. Germline CDR1 and CDR2: SGHDN and FVKESK. The germline V and J ends were trimmed by 5 bases and 4 bases, with 11 bases remaining between them. In nucleotides, the CDR3 is TGTGCCAGCAGCGAGCGGAGGAGCACTGAAGCTTTCTTT. It yields the protein CASSERRSTEAFF. Complete variable domain (other parts from reference TRBV14 and TRBJ1-1): EAGVTQFPSHSVIEKGQTVTLRCDPISGHDNLYWYRRVMGKEIKFLLHFVKESKQDESGMPNNRFLAERTGGTYSTLKVQPAELEDSGVYFCASSERRSTEAFFGQGTRLTVV.

The rearrangement uses TRBV7-7 and TRBJ2-7; D may be TRBD2 (7 bases). Trimming took off 2 bases at V and 5 bases at J, with 10 bases between the two ends. The length of the CDR3 is 13 residues. CDR1 SSHAT and CDR2 FNYEAQ come from the germline V gene (reference sequence). CDR3 bases: TGTGCCAGCAGCTTAAGGGGGGGAGACGAGCAGTACTTC. Translation: CASSLRGGDEQYF.

The chain employs TRBV5-6 and TRBJ2-2; unclear D gene. CDR3 length: 12 amino acids. The ends were cut back, 4 bases at V and 4 bases at J, with 5 bases in the middle. Germline lookup yields CDR1 SGHDT and CDR2 YYEEEE. The CDR3 DNA reads TGTGCCAGCAGCATACTCACCGGGGAGCTGTTTTTT. This sequence encodes CASSILTGELFF.

The J gene is TRBJ2-1, the V gene TRBV4-3; 7 nucleotides agree with TRBD1. The CDR3 extends over 14 amino acids. Trimming took 5 bases from V and 2 from J; bases not matched to a gene: 3. The germline CDR1 and CDR2 sequences are LGHNA and YSLEER. The chain's CDR3 is CASSEQGTYNEQFF. As DNA, the CDR3 is TGCGCCAGCAGCGAACAGGGGACCTACAATGAGCAGTTCTTC.

This clone was counted ten times or more. The chain combines TRBV29-1 with TRBJ1-3, with D hard to call. V lost 3 bases and J lost 0, with 3 bases in between. In germline, CDR1 is SQVTM, CDR2 ANQGSEA. This CDR3 has 12 residues. CDR3: CSVESSGNTIYF. The CDR3 region has the DNA TGCAGCGTTGAGAGCTCTGGAAACACCATATATTTT.

This chain links TRBV5-4 with TRBJ2-7; 10 nucleotides agree with TRBD1. CDR1 and CDR2 from the germline V gene are SGHNT and YYREEE (reference sequence). This CDR3 is 15 amino acids long. J was trimmed by 7 bases and V by 0 bases; bases with no gene match: 7. This CDR3 reads CASSLGQGALGEQYF. The CDR3 coding sequence is TGTGCCAGCAGCTTGGGACAGGGGGCCTTGGGGGAGCAGTACTTC.

V usage is TRBV5-5 and J usage is TRBJ2-1, with 11 bases matching TRBD2. J was trimmed by 8 bases and V by 0 bases; bases with no gene match: 4. Per germline, CDR1 SGHKS and CDR2 YYEKEE (reference sequence). The CDR3 length is 15 residues. Written as DNA, the CDR3 is TGTGCCAGCAGCTTGGAACTAGCGGGAGTCTATGAGCAGTTCTTC. This codes for CASSLELAGVYEQFF.

This chain links TRBV10-3 with TRBJ1-1, with D unclear. The V gene lost 0 bases and the J gene lost 1 base, with 9 bases spanning the gap. Per the germline V gene, CDR1 is ENHRY and CDR2 is SYGVKD. The CDR3 consists of 15 residues. The CDR3: CAISESHPRNTEAFF. CDR3 coding DNA: TGTGCCATCAGTGAGTCTCACCCGAGGAACACTGAAGCTTTCTTT.

V usage is TRBV9 and J usage is TRBJ1-2; TRBD1 matches at 9 bases. Unmatched junction bases numbered 10, after V lost 3 bases and J lost 4 bases. The CDR3 loop spans 16 amino acids. Germline V gene sequence: CDR1 SGDLS, CDR2 YYNGEE. CDR3 protein: CASSAIPGQGFYGYTF. In DNA form, the CDR3 reads TGTGCCAGCAGCGCGATCCCGGGACAGGGCTTCTATGGCTACACCTTC.

This clone occurred a few times. The chain recombines TRBV6-1 with TRBJ2-7; 9 nucleotides match TRBD1. Germline CDR1 is MNHNS and CDR2 is SASEGT. This CDR3 has 14 amino acids. V lost 6 bases to trimming and J lost 2 bases; unmatched junction nucleotides: 5. The CDR3 bases are TGTGCCAGCAGACCGGGACAGGGCCCCTACGAGCAGTACTTC. The encoded protein is CASRPGQGPYEQYF.

The chain uses TRBV21-1 and TRBJ1-5; the D call of TRBD1 is as the table states it, not checked on the DNA. TRBV21-1 is shown as a pseudogene. This CDR3 is 17 amino acids long. The CDR3 DNA reads as TGTGCCAGCAGCAAAGGGAAGACAGGGGGTAGCAATCAGCCCCAGCATTTT. Translation: CASSKGKTGGSNQPQHF.

This clone has just one count. V gene TRBV28 combines with J gene TRBJ1-2; TRBD1 is a possible D gene (6 bases). The CDR3 is made up of 13 amino acids. The germline gives CDR1 MDHEN, CDR2 SYDVKM. Trimming left V 6 bases short and J 2 bases short, with 10 bases between. The CDR3 bases are TGTGCCAGCAGGATTGGACAGAACTATGGCTACACCTTC. It yields the protein CASRIGQNYGYTF.